Shown below are 19 T cell receptor beta chains from a single sample sequenced in a study of T-cell reconstitution after alpha-beta-depleted transplantation in children. Unique molecular identifiers featured in how the TCRbeta library was prepared. TCRdb re-called the PCR reads with MiXCR, one entry per CDR3 protein. The table records fewer than 150,000 distinct CDR3 sequences, approximately 8.7% of them present only once. Sequencing used PBMCs, mostly from graft donor cells, obtained 180 days after TCRalphabeta/CD19-depleted stem cell transplant. Source of these receptors: a girl younger than two who had a stem cell transplant for combined immunodeficiency, so the T cells may come from the graft donor.

This clonotype occurred a few times. This sequence joins TRBV29-1 and TRBJ2-3, with a weak D call TRBD2 (5 bases). Germline V gene data show CDR1 as SQVTM and CDR2 as ANQGSEA. The CDR3 runs 12 residues. V gave up 7 bases and J gave up 6 bases, with 14 bases separating them. The CDR3 DNA reads as TGCAGCGCTCTTCGGGGTCTGGATACGCAGTATTTT. It is translated as CSALRGLDTQYF.

In the case of this clonotype: A much bigger clone sits one base away, suggesting this may be a read error. The chain employs TRBV7-9 and TRBJ2-1, with TRBD2 matching over 9 bases. This CDR3 region has 12 residues. Germline assignment: CDR1 SEHNR and CDR2 FQNEAQ (reference sequence). The CDR3 spells CVSSLSGLAFFF. Written as DNA, the CDR3 is TGTGTCAGCAGCTTATCGGGACTAGCTTTTTTCTTC.

This clonotype was seen more than once but under ten times. This chain uses TRBV20-1 with TRBJ1-2; TRBD1 might be the D (5 bases). Per germline, CDR1 DFQATT and CDR2 SNEGSKA (reference sequence). V was shortened by 0 bases and J by 4 bases, with 12 bases between the two germline ends. CDR3 length equals 14 residues. DNA of the CDR3: TGCAGTGCTAGAGATTTGGGGGGGATCTATGGCTACACCTTC. It specifies CSARDLGGIYGYTF.

The V call is TRBV9, the J call TRBJ2-5, with D possibly TRBD1 on 6 matching bases. Germline lookup yields CDR1 SGDLS and CDR2 YYNGEE. V lost 4 bases, J lost 3 bases, and 16 bases lay in between. The CDR3 totals 15 residues. In DNA, the CDR3 is TGTGCCAGCAGCCCCCGCCAGGGGCAAAAAGAGACCCAGTACTTC. The encoded protein is CASSPRQGQKETQYF.

This clonotype was counted between two and nine times. The V gene is TRBV11-2, the J gene TRBJ2-2, with D unresolved. The germline CDR1 and CDR2 sequences are SGHAT and FQNNGV. The CDR3 has 19 amino acids. V gave up 5 bases and J gave up 0 bases, with 22 bases separating them. CDR3 loop: CASSPYGVVLKTNTGELFF. Written as DNA, the CDR3 is TGTGCCAGCAGCCCCTATGGGGTAGTCTTAAAAACGAACACCGGGGAGCTGTTTTTT. Filled out from reference TRBV11-2 and TRBJ2-2, the complete variable domain reads EAGVAQSPRYKIIEKRQSVAFWCNPISGHATLYWYQQILGQGPKLLIQFQNNGVVDDSQLPKDRFSAERLKGVDSTLKIQPAKLEDSAVYLCASSPYGVVLKTNTGELFFGEGSRLTVL.

This clonotype was picked up many times. The rearrangement uses TRBV6-1 and TRBJ1-2; D remains unclear. This CDR3 is built from 14 residues. V was cut by 5 bases and J by 7 bases, with 17 bases left in between. Germline CDR1 and CDR2: MNHNS and SASEGT. CDR3 bases: TGTGCCAGCAGTCCCCTTGGTCGTAGGAGTGGCTACACCTTC. Translated: CASSPLGRRSGYTF.

The rearrangement joins TRBV5-1 to TRBJ2-3; tentative D call: TRBD2 (6 bases). The germline CDR1 and CDR2 sequences are SGHRS and YFSETQ. This CDR3 has 15 amino acids. Trimming took 0 bases from V and 0 from J, leaving 8 bases between them. The CDR3 sequence: CASSLDGTSTDTQYF. Written as DNA, the CDR3 is TGCGCCAGCAGCTTGGATGGGACTAGCACAGATACGCAGTATTTT. Complete variable domain (other parts from reference TRBV5-1 and TRBJ2-3): KAGVTQTPRYLIKTRGQQVTLSCSPISGHRSVSWYQQTPGQGLQFLFEYFSETQRNKGNFPGRFSGRQFSNSRSEMNVSTLELGDSALYLCASSLDGTSTDTQYFGPGTRLTVL.

This clonotype was detected many times. The CDR3, as DNA: TGTGCCAGCAGTTACCATGGACAGGGGAGGATCGGCTACACCTTC. Protein: CASSYHGQGRIGYTF. The rearrangement links TRBV6-5 to TRBJ1-2, with TRBD1 matching over 9 bases. From germline, CDR1 is MNHEY and CDR2 SVGAGI. Unmatched junction bases numbered 9, after V lost 2 bases and J lost 8 bases. CDR3 length equals 15 residues.

The gene calls are TRBV7-9 and TRBJ2-2; D is unclear. CDR3 length equals 14 residues. Germline-derived CDR1 and CDR2 are SEHNR and FQNEAQ (reference sequence). V lost 8 bases and J lost 6, with 16 bases in between. CDR3 in DNA: TGTGCCAGCGGACCTACCGGGCAGCCCGGGGAGCTGTTTTTT. Translation: CASGPTGQPGELFF.

This chain joins TRBV21-1 and TRBJ2-1; the table's TRBD2 call for D was not verified on the DNA. TRBV21-1 is labeled a pseudogene. The CDR3 totals 23 residues. The DNA for the CDR3 is TGTGCCAGCAGCAAAGTTGCCACCCGGGAACTAGCGGGTAGGCCGGCCTACTACAATGAGCAGTTCTTC. Its protein is CASSKVATRELAGRPAYYNEQFF.

This clonotype was observed at least ten times. The V gene is TRBV7-2, the J gene TRBJ2-7; 7 bases align to TRBD1. V was clipped by 1 base and J by 9 bases; unmatched bases: 6. This CDR3 contains 13 residues. Germline V gives CDR1 SGHTA, CDR2 FQGNSA. CDR3 in DNA: TGTGCCAGCAGCTTAGGGGGACAGTTTGGGCAGTACTTC. Protein: CASSLGGQFGQYF.

This clonotype has just a few counts. The chain combines TRBV29-1 with TRBJ2-7; 11 nucleotides match TRBD1. The CDR3 has 14 amino acids. Germline loops: CDR1 SQVTM, CDR2 ANQGSEA. The V segment lost 1 base and the J segment 2 bases; nucleotides outside the gene matches: 1. The CDR3, as DNA: TGCAGCGTTGAAGCGGGACAGGGGGCCTACGAGCAGTACTTC. Translating gives CSVEAGQGAYEQYF.

The chain employs TRBV5-1 and TRBJ2-3; 8 positions agree with TRBD2. V lost 1 base to trimming and J lost 3 bases; unmatched junction nucleotides: 7. The CDR3 contains 16 residues. Germline V lookup: CDR1 SGHRS, CDR2 YFSETQ. The CDR3 protein is CASSLKSGGGTDTQYF. CDR3 sequence (DNA): TGCGCCAGCAGCTTGAAGTCTGGCGGGGGGACAGATACGCAGTATTTT.

This clonotype occurred many times. V gene TRBV18 combines with J gene TRBJ1-1; TRBD1 agrees at 9 bases. V was pared by 3 bases and J by 4 bases, with 6 bases of the junction left unmatched. The CDR3 extends over 15 amino acids. Per the germline V gene, CDR1 is KGHSH and CDR2 is LQKENI. CDR3 nucleotide sequence: TGTGCCAGCTCACCCATCACAGGGGGCCTCACTGAAGCTTTCTTT. This sequence encodes CASSPITGGLTEAFF.

This clonotype has just a few counts. The V and J genes are TRBV6-2 or TRBV6-3 and TRBJ2-7; D possibly corresponds to TRBD2 (6 bases). The CDR3 runs to 15 residues. Germline values: CDR1 MNHEY, CDR2 SVGEGT. Trimming pared 2 bases from V and 1 base from J, leaving 12 bases between. The CDR3 reads CASSYEAGTSYEQYF. In nucleotides, the CDR3 is TGTGCCAGCAGTTACGAGGCAGGGACTTCCTACGAGCAGTACTTC.

To note about this clonotype: One base away lies a much larger clone, so this may be a sequencing read error. V usage is TRBV10-3 and J usage is TRBJ2-3, with 9 bases lining up with TRBD2. V shed 3 bases, J shed 6 bases, and the junction held 19 bases outside the gene matches. This CDR3 contains 19 residues. Germline lookup yields CDR1 ENHRY and CDR2 SYGVKD. DNA for the CDR3: TGTGCCATCAGTGACCTCTTGTATCCGGCGGGACTAGCAGGTGATACGCAGTATTTT. Translated, it gives CAISDLLYPAGLAGDTQYF.

This clonotype occurred a few times. This sequence joins TRBV20-1 and TRBJ2-1; no clear D. CDR1 is DFQATT, CDR2 SNEGSKA, per germline (reference sequence). V dropped 7 bases and J dropped 9 bases, with 10 bases sitting between them. The CDR3 spans 10 residues. In DNA, the CDR3 is TGCAGTGGTGTGAAGGGTGAGCAGTTCTTC. Its protein product is CSGVKGEQFF.

This clonotype was recorded a few times. This chain joins TRBV7-2 and TRBJ2-7; no reliable D call. Trimming stripped 5 bases from V and 3 bases from J, with 14 bases between. The CDR3 covers 14 residues. The germline gives CDR1 SGHTA, CDR2 FQGNSA. CDR3 in amino acids: CASSTLSGSYEQYF. The CDR3 nucleotides are TGTGCCAGCAGCACCCTTAGTGGTAGCTACGAGCAGTACTTC.

In its sample, this clonotype was seen a few times. The V and J genes are TRBV20-1 and TRBJ1-3; maybe TRBD1 (6 bases). The germline V gene has CDR1 DFQATT and CDR2 SNEGSKA (reference sequence). CDR3 length: 13 amino acids. The germline V and J ends were trimmed by 4 bases and 0 bases, with 7 bases remaining between them. The CDR3 sequence is CSAKQGSGNTIYF. CDR3 nucleotide sequence: TGCAGTGCTAAACAGGGCTCTGGAAACACCATATATTTT.